This T cell receptor beta chain was observed in a study of T cell repertoires in cytomegalovirus infection. The wider study: Carrying CMV and the relevant HLA type showed in public TCR beta signatures.

About this clonotype itself: Its specificity is not known.

CDR1 is LGHNA and CDR2 is YSLEER in the germline V gene. The V gene lost 1 base and the J gene lost 5 bases, with 11 bases spanning the gap. CDR3 length: 15 amino acids. TCRdb itself ran the reads through MiXCR, one entry per CDR3 protein. The data show about 140,000 distinct CDR3 sequences, with about 6.5% seen just once and around 17% held by the top ten. Overall study findings and caveats: HLA-C-restricted CMV-specific TCR beta clonotypes were dominant in the ex vivo response. Pooled public TCR beta family frequency picked out CMV carriers with the relevant HLA.

The receptor's source is a human donor in good health (CMV status not recorded). Some clones in this sample may be carry-over from other donors' samples. The sequenced sample was PBMCs. The chain has TRBV4-3 and TRBJ2-2, with D uncertain. This CDR3 is CASSQGSAPTGELFF. The DNA of the CDR3 is TGCGCCAGCAGCCAAGGAAGCGCGCCAACCGGGGAGCTGTTTTTT.